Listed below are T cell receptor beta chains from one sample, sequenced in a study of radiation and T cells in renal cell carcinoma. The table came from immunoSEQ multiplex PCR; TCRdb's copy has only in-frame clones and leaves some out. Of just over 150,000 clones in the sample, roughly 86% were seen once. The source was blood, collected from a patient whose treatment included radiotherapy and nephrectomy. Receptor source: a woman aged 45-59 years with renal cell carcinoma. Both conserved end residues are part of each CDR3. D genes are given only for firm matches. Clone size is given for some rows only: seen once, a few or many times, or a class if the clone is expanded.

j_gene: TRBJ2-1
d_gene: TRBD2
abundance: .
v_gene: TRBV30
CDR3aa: CAWTVGLAEMFF
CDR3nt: TGTGCCTGGACCGTGGGACTAGCGGAGATGTTCTTC

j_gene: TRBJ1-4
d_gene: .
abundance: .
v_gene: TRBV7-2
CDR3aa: CASSLDFSQTNEKLFF
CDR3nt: TGTGCCAGCAGCTTAGATTTCTCACAGACAAATGAAAAACTGTTTTTT

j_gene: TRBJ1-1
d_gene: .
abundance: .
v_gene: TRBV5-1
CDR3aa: CASSLAGWNTEAFF
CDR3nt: TGCGCCAGCAGCTTGGCTGGGTGGAACACTGAAGCTTTCTTT

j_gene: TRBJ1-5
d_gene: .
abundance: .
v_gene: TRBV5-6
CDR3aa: CASSRRDLNQPQHF
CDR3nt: TGTGCCAGCAGTCGCAGAGATCTCAATCAGCCCCAGCATTTT

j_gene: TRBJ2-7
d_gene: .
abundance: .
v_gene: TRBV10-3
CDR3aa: CAISPGPPSEQYF
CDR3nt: TGTGCCATCAGTCCGGGACCCCCGTCCGAGCAGTACTTC

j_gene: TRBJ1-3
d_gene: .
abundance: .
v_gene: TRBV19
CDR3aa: CASSILAQFAGGNSGNTIYF
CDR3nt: TGTGCCAGTAGTATACTAGCACAGTTCGCGGGAGGAAACTCTGGAAACACCATATATTTT

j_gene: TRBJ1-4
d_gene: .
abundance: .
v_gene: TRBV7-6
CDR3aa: CASSSGHTRNEKLFF
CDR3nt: TGTGCCAGCAGCTCTGGACACACGAGAAATGAAAAACTGTTTTTT

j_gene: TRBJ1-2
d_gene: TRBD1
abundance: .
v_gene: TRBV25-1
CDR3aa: CASSSPGTGLGYGYTF
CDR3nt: TGTGCCAGCAGTAGTCCCGGGACAGGGTTGGGCTATGGCTACACCTTC

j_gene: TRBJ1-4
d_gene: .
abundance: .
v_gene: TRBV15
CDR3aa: CATSRDRGSEKLFF
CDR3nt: TGTGCCACCAGCAGAGACAGGGGAAGTGAAAAACTGTTTTTT

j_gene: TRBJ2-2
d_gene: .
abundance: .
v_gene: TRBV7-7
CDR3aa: CASSRDGVGELFF
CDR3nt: TGTGCTAGCAGCCGGGATGGAGTCGGGGAGCTGTTTTTT

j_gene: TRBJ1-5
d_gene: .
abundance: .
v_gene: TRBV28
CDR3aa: CASSLSLIGQPQHF
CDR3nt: TGTGCCAGCAGTTTAAGCCTAATCGGGCAGCCCCAGCATTTT

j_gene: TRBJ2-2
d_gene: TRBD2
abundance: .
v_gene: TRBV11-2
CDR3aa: CASSRIGGATGELFF
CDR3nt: TGTGCCAGCAGCCGGATCGGGGGGGCCACCGGGGAGCTGTTTTTT

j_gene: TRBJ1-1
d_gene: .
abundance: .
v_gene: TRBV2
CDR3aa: CASKFGGTEAFF
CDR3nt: TGTGCCAGCAAGTTCGGGGGCACTGAAGCTTTCTTT

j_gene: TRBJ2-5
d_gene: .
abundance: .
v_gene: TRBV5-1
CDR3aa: CASSSGVQETQYF
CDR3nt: TGCGCCAGCAGTTCCGGGGTTCAAGAGACCCAGTACTTC

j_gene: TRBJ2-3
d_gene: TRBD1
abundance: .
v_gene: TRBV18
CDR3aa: CASSPPGGATDTQYF
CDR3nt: TGTGCCAGCTCACCACCAGGGGGCGCGACAGATACGCAGTATTTT

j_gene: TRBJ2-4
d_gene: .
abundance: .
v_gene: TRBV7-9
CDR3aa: CASSLYVTTPGQNIQYF
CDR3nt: TGTGCCAGCAGCTTATATGTAACTACACCAGGGCAAAACATTCAGTACTTC

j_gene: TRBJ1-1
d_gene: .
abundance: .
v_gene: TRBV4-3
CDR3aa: CASSQDRRGMNTEAFF
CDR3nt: TGCGCCAGCAGCCAAGACCGGCGAGGGATGAACACTGAAGCTTTCTTT

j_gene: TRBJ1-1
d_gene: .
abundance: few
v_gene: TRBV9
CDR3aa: CASSSRVADRNEAFF
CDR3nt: TGTGCCAGCAGCTCTAGAGTCGCAGATCGGAATGAAGCTTTCTTT

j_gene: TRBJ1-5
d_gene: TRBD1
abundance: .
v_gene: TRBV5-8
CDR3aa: CASSSWTGTNQPQHF
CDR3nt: TGTGCCAGCAGCTCTTGGACAGGTACGAATCAGCCCCAGCATTTT

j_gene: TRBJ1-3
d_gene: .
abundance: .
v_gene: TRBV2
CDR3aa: CASSVVSGNTIYF
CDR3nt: TGTGCCAGCAGTGTGGTTTCTGGAAACACCATATATTTT

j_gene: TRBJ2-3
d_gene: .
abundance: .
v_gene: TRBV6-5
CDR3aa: CASSYREVTDTQYF
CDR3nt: TGTGCCAGCAGTTACAGGGAAGTCACAGATACGCAGTATTTT

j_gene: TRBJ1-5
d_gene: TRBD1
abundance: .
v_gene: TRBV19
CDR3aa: CASSMQGAGGPQHF
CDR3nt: TGTGCCAGTAGTATGCAGGGGGCAGGAGGGCCCCAGCATTTT

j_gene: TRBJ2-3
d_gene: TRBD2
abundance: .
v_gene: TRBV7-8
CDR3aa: CASTRLAGGSTDTQYF
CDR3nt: TGTGCCAGCACCCGACTAGCGGGGGGGAGCACAGATACGCAGTATTTT

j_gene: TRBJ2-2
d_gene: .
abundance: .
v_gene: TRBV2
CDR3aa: CASSEIRTGELFF
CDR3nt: TGTGCCAGCAGCGAAATACGAACCGGGGAGCTGTTTTTT

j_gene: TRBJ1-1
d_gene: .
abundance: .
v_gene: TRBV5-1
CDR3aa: CASSWTVGLEAFF
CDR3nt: TGCGCCAGCAGCTGGACAGTGGGGCTTGAAGCTTTCTTT

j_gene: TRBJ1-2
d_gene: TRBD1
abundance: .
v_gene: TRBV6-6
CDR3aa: CASRDETGGAYGYTF
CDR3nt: TGTGCCAGCAGGGATGAAACAGGGGGCGCCTATGGCTACACCTTC

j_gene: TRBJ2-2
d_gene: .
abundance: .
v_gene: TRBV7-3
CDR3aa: CASSLTKNTGELFF
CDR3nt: TGTGCCAGCAGCTTAACGAAGAACACCGGGGAGCTGTTTTTT

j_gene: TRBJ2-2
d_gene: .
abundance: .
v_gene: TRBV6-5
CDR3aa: CASSPFGQNTGELFF
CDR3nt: TGTGCCAGCAGTCCCTTCGGACAGAACACCGGGGAGCTGTTTTTT

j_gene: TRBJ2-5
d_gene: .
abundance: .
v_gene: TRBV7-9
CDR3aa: CASSSQGYQETQYF
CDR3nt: TGTGCCAGCAGTTCCCAGGGGTACCAAGAGACCCAGTACTTC

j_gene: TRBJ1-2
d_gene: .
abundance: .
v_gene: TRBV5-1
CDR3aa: CASSPLGGGARYGYTF
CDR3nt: TGCGCCAGCAGCCCCCTGGGGGGGGGCGCGAGGTATGGCTACACCTTC

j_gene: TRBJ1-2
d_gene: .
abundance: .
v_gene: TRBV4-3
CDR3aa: CASRPGRTLPNYGYTF
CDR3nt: TGCGCCAGCCGACCGGGCAGAACACTGCCTAACTATGGCTACACCTTC

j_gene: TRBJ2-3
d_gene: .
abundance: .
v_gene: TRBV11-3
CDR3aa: CASSLGSGTTDTQYF
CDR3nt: TGTGCCAGCAGCTTAGGGTCGGGGACCACAGATACGCAGTATTTT

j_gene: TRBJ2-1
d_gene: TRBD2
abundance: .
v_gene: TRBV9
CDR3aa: CASSSPRASGGHEQFF
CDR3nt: TGTGCCAGCAGCTCTCCCCGGGCTAGCGGGGGTCATGAGCAGTTCTTC

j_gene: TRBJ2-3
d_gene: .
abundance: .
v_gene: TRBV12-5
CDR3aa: CASGSTTNAQYF
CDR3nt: TGTGCTAGTGGGTCGACAACCAATGCGCAGTATTTT

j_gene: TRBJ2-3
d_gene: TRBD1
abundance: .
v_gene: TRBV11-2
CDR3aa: CASIPTGSFTDTQYF
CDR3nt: TGTGCCAGCATCCCGACAGGGAGTTTCACAGATACGCAGTATTTT

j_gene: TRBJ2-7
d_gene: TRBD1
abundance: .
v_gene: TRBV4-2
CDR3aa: CASSETGFEQYF
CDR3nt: TGTGCCAGCAGCGAGACAGGGTTCGAGCAGTACTTC

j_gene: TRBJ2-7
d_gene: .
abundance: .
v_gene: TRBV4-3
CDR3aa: CASSQDFGLTYEQYF
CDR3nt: TGCGCCAGCAGCCAAGATTTTGGGCTGACTTACGAGCAGTACTTC

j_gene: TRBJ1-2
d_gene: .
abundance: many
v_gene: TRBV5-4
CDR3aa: CASSLDSFYGYTF
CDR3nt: TGTGCCAGCAGCTTGGACAGTTTCTATGGCTACACCTTC

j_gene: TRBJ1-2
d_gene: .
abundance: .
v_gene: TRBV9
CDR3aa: CASSVDRDYGYTF
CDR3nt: TGTGCCAGCAGCGTCGATCGTGACTATGGCTACACCTTC

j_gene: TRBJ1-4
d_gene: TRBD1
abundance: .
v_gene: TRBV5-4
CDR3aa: CASSLAGGQGRKLFF
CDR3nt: TGTGCCAGCAGCCTCGCGGGGGGACAGGGGAGAAAACTGTTTTTT

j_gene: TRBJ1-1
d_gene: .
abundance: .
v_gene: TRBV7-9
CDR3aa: CASTLGGYNTEAFF
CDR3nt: TGTGCCAGCACCCTCGGGGGTTACAACACTGAAGCTTTCTTT